This T cell receptor beta chain came from a study of blood T cell repertoires in COVID-19. Study background: PBMCs, B-cell-depleted T cells, or T cells were the source of the cDNA or gDNA that made up the material.

Losses at the gene ends were 6 bases for V and 7 bases for J; bases not matched to a gene: 7. The germline V gene has CDR1 MNHEY and CDR2 SVGAGI. The CDR3 covers 14 residues. Sequencing used immunoSEQ multiplex PCR; TCRdb keeps in-frame clones, though not all of them. The sample lists tens of thousands of clones; 89% were seen once. The TCR was taken from a man aged 60 to 69 with active COVID-19. This chain joins TRBV6-5 and TRBJ2-1; 9 bases agree with TRBD1. The sequencing input was peripheral blood. The CDR3 is CASSPGQGWNEQFF. CDR3 bases: TGTGCCAGCAGCCCGGGACAGGGCTGGAATGAGCAGTTCTTC.